The text below deals with one TCR beta chain. Its antigen is not identified. Using immunoSEQ multiplex PCR, the repertoire was profiled, and TCRdb retains in-frame clones only, with some absent. The data show roughly 150,000 clones, with 90% seen just once and about 5.9% held by the top ten. The length of the CDR3 is 14 residues. Trimming removed 11 bases from V and 3 bases from J, with 18 bases in between. From germline, CDR1 is SGHVS and CDR2 FQNEAQ. This specimen comes from a study of T cell responses to AZD1222 COVID-19 vaccine. Study-wide results and limits: Females made up more of the donors, who were largely white British, and clonal diversity may have come out too low.

The chain is built from TRBV7-8 and TRBJ2-3, with D unclear. The receptor was derived from an adult who received the AZD1222 COVID-19 vaccine. The material was peripheral blood, obtained 28 days after the second AZD1222 dose. This CDR3 is CASSRMSWTDTQYF. CDR3 bases: TGTGCCTCCTCCCGGATGAGTTGGACAGATACGCAGTATTTT.